The TCR beta chain under discussion was sequenced for a study of shared clonotypes between healthy human individuals. CD8 cells classed as naive were CD45RO-negative and positively selected for CCR7, excluding terminally differentiated effector memory CD45RA+ cells. Using immunoSEQ multiplex PCR, the repertoire was profiled, and TCRdb retains in-frame clones only, with some absent. The sample holds just over 2,000,000 clones, about 94% seen once. There are 12 residues in the CDR3. Trimming cost V 11 bases and J 7 bases, with 17 bases left between them. The germline V gene encodes CDR1 MNHNY and CDR2 SVGAGI (reference sequence).

The chain joins TRBV6-6 to TRBJ1-2; D might be TRBD1 (6 bases). The clonotype originates from a man aged 18 to 35 in good health. Sequencing input: naive CD8+ T cells sorted from blood. The CDR3 sequence: CAGREGVSGYTF. The CDR3 nucleotides read TGTGCCGGACGGGAGGGGGTAAGTGGCTACACCTTC.